One and the same sample provided the 18 T cell receptor beta chains below, sequenced in a study of shared clonotypes between healthy human individuals. Generated by immunoSEQ multiplex PCR, the TCRdb table keeps only in-frame clones and is missing some. The sample carries 600,000 to 700,000 clones, 73% recorded once. Material: memory CD4+ T cells sorted from blood. Described subset: CD45RA-negative fraction. These receptors came from a woman between 25 and 40 years old in good health.

A few counts support this clone. The rearrangement uses TRBV6-4 and TRBJ2-2, with D possibly TRBD1 on 5 matching bases. The germline V and J ends were trimmed by 4 bases and 3 bases, with 9 bases remaining between them. Germline values: CDR1 MRHNA, CDR2 SNTAGT. The CDR3 is made up of 14 amino acids. The CDR3 spells CASSAGQDTGELFF. CDR3 DNA: TGTGCCAGCAGTGCCGGACAAGACACCGGGGAGCTGTTTTTT.

The chain is built from TRBV4-2 and TRBJ2-2; D may be TRBD2 (5 bases). Germline assignment: CDR1 LGHNA and CDR2 YNFKEQ. With 0 bases removed from V and 1 base from J, the gap between germline ends came to 9 bases. This CDR3 contains 16 residues. The CDR3 reads CASSQESGLNTGELFF. As DNA, the CDR3 is TGTGCCAGCAGCCAAGAGAGCGGCCTGAACACCGGGGAGCTGTTTTTT.

The rearrangement uses TRBV7-2 and TRBJ2-3; the match to TRBD2 covers 14 bases. CDR3 size: 16 residues. V lost 5 bases, J lost 7 bases, and 8 bases stayed unmatched. Germline lookup yields CDR1 SGHTA and CDR2 FQGNSA. As DNA, the CDR3 is TGTGCCAGCAGCCCATCCGGGACTAGCGGGAGACATACGCAGTATTTT. Its protein is CASSPSGTSGRHTQYF.

The V and J genes are TRBV7-2 and TRBJ2-7; TRBD1 matches 7 bases. There are 17 residues in the CDR3. Losses at the gene ends were 6 bases for V and 1 base for J; bases not matched to a gene: 15. Germline CDR1 reads SGHTA; CDR2 reads FQGNSA. CDR3: CASRRHGGQFLSYEQYF. The CDR3 nucleotides read TGTGCCAGCAGACGTCATGGGGGACAGTTTCTTTCCTACGAGCAGTACTTC.

This CDR3 is CASSPVTRQTAFF. The DNA of the CDR3 is TGTGCCAGCAGCCCCGTAACTAGGCAGACAGCTTTCTTT. This chain links TRBV7-9 with TRBJ1-1, with D unresolved. V lost 5 bases, J lost 10 bases, and 17 bases lay in between. The CDR3 has 13 residues. The germline gives CDR1 SEHNR, CDR2 FQNEAQ (reference sequence). The full variable domain, rest sourced from reference TRBV7-9 and TRBJ1-1, is DTGVSQNPRHKITKRGQNVTFRCDPISEHNRLYWYRQTLGQGPEFLTYFQNEAQLEKSRLLSDRFSAERPKGSFSTLEIQRTEQGDSAMYLCASSPVTRQTAFFGQGTRLTVV.

This chain uses TRBV11-2 with TRBJ2-3; the D is unclear. Germline V lookup: CDR1 SGHAT, CDR2 FQNNGV. V was pared by 3 bases and J by 0 bases, with 10 bases between. The CDR3 spans 15 residues. The CDR3 coding sequence is TGTGCCAGCAGCTTCGTTTACGAGAGCACAGATACGCAGTATTTT. Translating it yields CASSFVYESTDTQYF.

J is TRBJ1-3 and V is TRBV4-1; maybe TRBD1 (5 bases). Germline loops: CDR1 MGHRA, CDR2 YSYEKL. There are 19 residues in the CDR3. With 3 bases removed from V and 0 bases from J, the gap between germline ends came to 21 bases. CDR3 in amino acids: CASSQRVGTLPNSGNTIYF. For the CDR3, the DNA is TGCGCCAGCAGCCAGAGAGTAGGGACGCTACCTAACTCTGGAAACACCATATATTTT.

The rearrangement joins TRBV27 to TRBJ1-1, with D possibly TRBD1 on 5 matching bases. The CDR3 consists of 18 residues. Trimming shortened V by 2 bases and J by 5 bases, and 24 bases separated the two germline ends. Germline CDR1 reads MNHEY; CDR2 reads SMNVEV (reference sequence). The CDR3 nucleotides read TGTGCCAGCAGTTTACGTCCTGCAGGGAGAGGAATAGGGACTGAAGCTTTCTTT. This sequence encodes CASSLRPAGRGIGTEAFF.

The chain has TRBV7-9 and TRBJ2-2, with 11 bases that match TRBD2. Germline V lookup: CDR1 SEHNR, CDR2 FQNEAQ (reference sequence). V was pared by 2 bases and J by 1 base, with 3 bases of the junction left unmatched. CDR3 length: 17 amino acids. CDR3 sequence reads: CASSLTLAGGNTGELFF. The CDR3 DNA reads TGTGCCAGCAGCTTAACCCTAGCGGGAGGGAACACCGGGGAGCTGTTTTTT.

The CDR3 coding sequence is TGTGCCAGCAGTTATGAGATCGAGACTAGCTACGAGCAGTACTTC. Translation gives CASSYEIETSYEQYF. The V gene is TRBV6-6, the J gene TRBJ2-7, with D possibly matching TRBD2 (6 bases). V was clipped by 3 bases and J by 3 bases, with 15 bases between them. The germline V gene has CDR1 MNHNY and CDR2 SVGAGI (reference sequence). The CDR3 runs to 15 residues.

The chain uses TRBV5-1 and TRBJ2-2; 12 bases fit TRBD1. The CDR3 sequence is 16 residues long. CDR1 and CDR2 from the germline V gene are SGHRS and YFSETQ. Trimming took 4 bases from V and 6 from J; bases not matched to a gene: 7. CDR3 protein: CASSPRGQGAAGELFF. DNA of the CDR3: TGCGCCAGCAGCCCGAGGGGACAGGGGGCGGCCGGGGAGCTGTTTTTT.

This clone was seen more than once but under ten times. The J gene is TRBJ1-4, the V gene TRBV5-1; 10 bases agree with TRBD1. J gave up 5 bases and V 7 bases, and 5 bases lay outside the gene matches. The germline gives CDR1 SGHRS, CDR2 YFSETQ. This CDR3 contains 14 residues. The CDR3 here is CASEPGQGNEKLFF. CDR3 bases: TGCGCCAGCGAACCGGGACAGGGGAATGAAAAACTGTTTTTT.

The gene calls are TRBV11-2 and TRBJ2-1; D may match TRBD1 or TRBD2 (6 bases each). This CDR3 has 16 amino acids. Trimming stripped 1 base from V and 6 bases from J, with 16 bases between. Germline-derived CDR1 and CDR2 are SGHAT and FQNNGV. For the CDR3, the DNA is TGTGCCAGCAGCTTAGCCGGGATCACGGGGGCCAATGAGCAGTTCTTC. Its protein is CASSLAGITGANEQFF.

The gene calls are TRBV11-1 and TRBJ2-7; D may be TRBD1 or TRBD2 (5 bases each). Germline CDR1 and CDR2: SGHAT and FQDESV (reference sequence). Trimming shortened V by 2 bases and J by 6 bases, and 14 bases separated the two germline ends. CDR3 length: 14 residues. The CDR3 DNA sequence: TGTGCCAGCAGCTTACTCGGGAAGGGGTTCGAGCAGTACTTC. Translating it yields CASSLLGKGFEQYF.

This clone is a singleton in its sample. The genes are TRBV11-1 and TRBJ2-7, with D tentatively TRBD2 (6 bases). Germline assignment: CDR1 SGHAT and CDR2 FQDESV (reference sequence). V lost 3 bases to trimming and J lost 6 bases, with 15 bases between them. The CDR3 covers 14 residues. CDR3 protein: CASSLGGPITEQYF. Here the CDR3 DNA reads TGTGCCAGCAGCTTGGGGGGTCCGATTACCGAGCAGTACTTC. Variable domain in full (rest from reference TRBV11-1 and TRBJ2-7): EAEVAQSPRYKITEKSQAVAFWCDPISGHATLYWYRQILGQGPELLVQFQDESVVDDSQLPKDRFSAERLKGVDSTLKIQPAELGDSAMYLCASSLGGPITEQYFGPGTRLTVT.

Comments on this clone: This probably arose from a read error, given a far larger clone one base away. The J gene is TRBJ2-7, the V gene TRBV21-1. TRBV21-1 is given as a pseudogene. This CDR3 is built from 15 residues. The chain's CDR3 is CASSKATEGPYEQYF. The CDR3 DNA reads as TGTGCCAGCAGCAAAGCCACGGAAGGGCCGTACGAGCAGTACTTC.

CDR3 nucleotides: TGTGCCAGCAGCTGGACTGGGGGGAAGCCCTACGAGCAGTACTTC. As protein: CASSWTGGKPYEQYF. V gene TRBV7-9 combines with J gene TRBJ2-7, with D perhaps TRBD2 (6 bases). This CDR3 is built from 15 residues. From germline, CDR1 is SEHNR and CDR2 FQNEAQ (reference sequence). V was clipped by 4 bases and J by 2 bases, with 15 bases between them. The whole variable domain, remainder taken from reference TRBV7-9 and TRBJ2-7, is DTGVSQNPRHKITKRGQNVTFRCDPISEHNRLYWYRQTLGQGPEFLTYFQNEAQLEKSRLLSDRFSAERPKGSFSTLEIQRTEQGDSAMYLCASSWTGGKPYEQYFGPGTRLTVT.

The chain couples TRBV7-9 to TRBJ2-2; 8 nucleotides match TRBD2. This CDR3 comprises 16 residues. Germline lookup yields CDR1 SEHNR and CDR2 FQNEAQ (reference sequence). V shed 8 bases, J shed 5 bases, and the junction held 13 bases outside the gene matches. The CDR3 spells CASPSGGAGDTGELFF. The CDR3 nucleotides read TGTGCCAGCCCCTCGGGCGGAGCGGGAGATACCGGGGAGCTGTTTTTT.